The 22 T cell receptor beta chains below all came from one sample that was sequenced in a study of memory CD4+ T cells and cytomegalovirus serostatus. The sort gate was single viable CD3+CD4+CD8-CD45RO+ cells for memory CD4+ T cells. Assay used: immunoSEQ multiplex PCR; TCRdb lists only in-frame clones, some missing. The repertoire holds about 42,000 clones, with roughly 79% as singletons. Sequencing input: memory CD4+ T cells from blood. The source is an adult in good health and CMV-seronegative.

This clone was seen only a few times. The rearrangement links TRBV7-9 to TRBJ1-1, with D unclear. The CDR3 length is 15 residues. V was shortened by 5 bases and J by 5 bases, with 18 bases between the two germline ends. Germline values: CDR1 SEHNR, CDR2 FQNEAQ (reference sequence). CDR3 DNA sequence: TGTGCCAGCAGCCCGCGACTATCGATGGGGACTGAAGCTTTCTTT. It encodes CASSPRLSMGTEAFF.

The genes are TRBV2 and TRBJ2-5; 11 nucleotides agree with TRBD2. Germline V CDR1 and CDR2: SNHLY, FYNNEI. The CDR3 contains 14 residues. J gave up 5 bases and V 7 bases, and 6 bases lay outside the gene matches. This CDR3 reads CASTGLAAFETQYF. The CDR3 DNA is TGTGCCAGCACGGGACTAGCGGCTTTCGAGACCCAGTACTTC.

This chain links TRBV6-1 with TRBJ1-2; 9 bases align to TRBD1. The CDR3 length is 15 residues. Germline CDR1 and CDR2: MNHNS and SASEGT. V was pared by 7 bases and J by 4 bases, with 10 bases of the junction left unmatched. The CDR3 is CASTPDRGASYGYTF. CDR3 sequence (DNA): TGTGCCAGCACTCCCGACAGGGGGGCGTCCTATGGCTACACCTTC.

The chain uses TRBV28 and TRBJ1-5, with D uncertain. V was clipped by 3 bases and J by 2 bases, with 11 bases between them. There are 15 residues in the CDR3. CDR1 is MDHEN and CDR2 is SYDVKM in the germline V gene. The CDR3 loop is CASSLRRGGNQPQHF. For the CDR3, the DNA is TGTGCCAGCAGTTTGAGAAGAGGAGGCAATCAGCCCCAGCATTTT.

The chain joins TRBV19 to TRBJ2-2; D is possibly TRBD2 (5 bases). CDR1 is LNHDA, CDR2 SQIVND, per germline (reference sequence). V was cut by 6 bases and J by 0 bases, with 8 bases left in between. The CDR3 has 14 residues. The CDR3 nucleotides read TGTGCCAGTAGACGGGGATCGAACACCGGGGAGCTGTTTTTT. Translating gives CASRRGSNTGELFF.

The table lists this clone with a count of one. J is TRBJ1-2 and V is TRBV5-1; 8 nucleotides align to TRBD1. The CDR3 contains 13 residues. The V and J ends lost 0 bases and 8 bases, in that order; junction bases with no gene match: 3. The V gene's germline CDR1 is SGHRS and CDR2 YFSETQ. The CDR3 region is CASSLDGQGGYTF. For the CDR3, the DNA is TGCGCCAGCAGCTTGGATGGACAGGGAGGCTACACCTTC.

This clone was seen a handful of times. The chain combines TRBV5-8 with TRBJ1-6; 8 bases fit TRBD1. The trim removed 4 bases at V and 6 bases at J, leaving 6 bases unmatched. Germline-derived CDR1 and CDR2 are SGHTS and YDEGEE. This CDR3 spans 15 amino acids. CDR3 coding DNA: TGTGCCAGCAGCAGACCAGGACAGGGTAATTCACCCCTCCACTTT. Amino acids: CASSRPGQGNSPLHF.

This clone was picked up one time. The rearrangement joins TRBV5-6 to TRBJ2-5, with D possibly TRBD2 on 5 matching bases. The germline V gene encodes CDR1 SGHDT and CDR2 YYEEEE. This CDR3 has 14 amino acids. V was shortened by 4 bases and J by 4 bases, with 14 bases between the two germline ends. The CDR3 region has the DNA TGTGCCAGCAGCCCAACGTGGAGGATAGAGACCCAGTACTTC. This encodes CASSPTWRIETQYF.

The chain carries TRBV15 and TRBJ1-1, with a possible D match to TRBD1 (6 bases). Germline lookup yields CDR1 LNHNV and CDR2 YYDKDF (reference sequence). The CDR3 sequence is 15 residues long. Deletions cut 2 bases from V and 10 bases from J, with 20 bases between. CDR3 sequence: CATSRKDSMARGAFF. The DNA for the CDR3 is TGTGCCACCAGCAGAAAGGACAGTATGGCCCGCGGAGCTTTCTTT.

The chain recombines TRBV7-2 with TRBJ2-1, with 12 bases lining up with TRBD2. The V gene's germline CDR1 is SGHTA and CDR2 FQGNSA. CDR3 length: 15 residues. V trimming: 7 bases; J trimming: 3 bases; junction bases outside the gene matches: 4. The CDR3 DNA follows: TGTGCCAGCACCTGGACTAGCGGGGTCTACAATGAGCAGTTCTTC. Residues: CASTWTSGVYNEQFF.

The CDR3 sequence: CASSYGYEQYF. The CDR3 bases are TGTGCCAGCAGTTACGGGTACGAGCAGTACTTC. This chain connects TRBV27 to TRBJ2-7; unclear D gene. The CDR3 has 11 residues. V lost 4 bases and J 4 bases, leaving 5 bases between the germline ends. Germline V CDR1 and CDR2: MNHEY, SMNVEV (reference sequence).

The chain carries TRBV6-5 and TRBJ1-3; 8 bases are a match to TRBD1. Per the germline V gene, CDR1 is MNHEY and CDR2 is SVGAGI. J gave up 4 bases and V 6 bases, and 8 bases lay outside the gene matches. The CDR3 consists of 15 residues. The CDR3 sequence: CASRPPGTGGNTIYF. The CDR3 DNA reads TGTGCCAGCAGGCCCCCAGGGACAGGCGGAAACACCATATATTTT.

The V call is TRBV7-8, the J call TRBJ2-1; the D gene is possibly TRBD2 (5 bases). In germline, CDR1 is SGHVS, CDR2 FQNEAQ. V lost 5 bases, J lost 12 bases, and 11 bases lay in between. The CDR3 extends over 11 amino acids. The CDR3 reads CASSGGFGQFF. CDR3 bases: TGTGCCAGCAGCGGAGGCTTTGGGCAGTTCTTC.

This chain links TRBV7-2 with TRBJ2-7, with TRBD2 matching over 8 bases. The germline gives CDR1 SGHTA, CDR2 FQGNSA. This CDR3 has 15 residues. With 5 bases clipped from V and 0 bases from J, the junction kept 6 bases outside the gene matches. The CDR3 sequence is CASSLGTSYSYEQYF. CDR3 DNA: TGTGCCAGCAGCCTGGGGACTAGTTACTCCTACGAGCAGTACTTC. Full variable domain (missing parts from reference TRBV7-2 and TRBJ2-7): GAGVSQSPSNKVTEKGKDVELRCDPISGHTALYWYRQSLGQGLEFLIYFQGNSAPDKSGLPSDRFSAERTGGSVSTLTIQRTQQEDSAVYLCASSLGTSYSYEQYFGPGTRLTVT.

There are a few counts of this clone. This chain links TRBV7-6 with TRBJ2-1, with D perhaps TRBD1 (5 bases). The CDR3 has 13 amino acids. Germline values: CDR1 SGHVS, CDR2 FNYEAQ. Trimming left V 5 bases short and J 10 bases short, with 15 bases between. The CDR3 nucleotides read TGTGCCAGCAGCACAGGCCTATTAGGGGAGCAGTTCTTC. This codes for CASSTGLLGEQFF.

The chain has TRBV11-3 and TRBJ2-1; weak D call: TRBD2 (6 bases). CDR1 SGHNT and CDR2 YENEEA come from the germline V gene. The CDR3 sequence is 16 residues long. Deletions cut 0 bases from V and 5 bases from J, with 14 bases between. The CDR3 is CASSLDGGAANNEQFF. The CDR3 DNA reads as TGTGCCAGCAGCTTAGATGGCGGGGCCGCGAACAATGAGCAGTTCTTC.

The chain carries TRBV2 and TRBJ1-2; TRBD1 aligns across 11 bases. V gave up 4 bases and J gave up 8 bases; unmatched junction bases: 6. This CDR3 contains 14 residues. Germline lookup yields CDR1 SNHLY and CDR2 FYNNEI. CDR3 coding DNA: TGTGCCAGCAGTGTAAAGGGACAGGGGGGCGGCTACACCTTC. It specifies CASSVKGQGGGYTF.

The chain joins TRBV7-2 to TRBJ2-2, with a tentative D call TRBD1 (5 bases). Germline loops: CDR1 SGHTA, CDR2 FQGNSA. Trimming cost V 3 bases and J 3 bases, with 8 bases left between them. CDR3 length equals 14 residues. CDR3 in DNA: TGTGCCAGCAGCTTCTTAGGGGACACCGGGGAGCTGTTTTTT. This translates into CASSFLGDTGELFF.

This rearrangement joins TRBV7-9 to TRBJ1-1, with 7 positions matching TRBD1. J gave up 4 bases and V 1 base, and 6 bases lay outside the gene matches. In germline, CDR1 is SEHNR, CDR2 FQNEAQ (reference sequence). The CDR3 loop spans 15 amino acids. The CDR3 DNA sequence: TGTGCCAGCAGCTTAGGGGGAGGGGGCTTCACTGAAGCTTTCTTT. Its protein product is CASSLGGGGFTEAFF.

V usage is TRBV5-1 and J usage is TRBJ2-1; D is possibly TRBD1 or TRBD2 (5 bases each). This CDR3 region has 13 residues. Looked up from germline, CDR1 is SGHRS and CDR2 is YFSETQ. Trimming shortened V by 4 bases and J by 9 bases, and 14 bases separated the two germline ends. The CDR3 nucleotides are TGCGCCAGCAGCGCCAGAAGTGGGGGTGAGCAGTTCTTC. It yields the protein CASSARSGGEQFF.

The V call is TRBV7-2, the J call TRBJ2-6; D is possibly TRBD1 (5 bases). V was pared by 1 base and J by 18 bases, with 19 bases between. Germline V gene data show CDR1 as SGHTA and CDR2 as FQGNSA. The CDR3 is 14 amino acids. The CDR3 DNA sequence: TGTGCCAGCAGCTTAGGGGTACAGCTCCAGGGATCGACTTTC. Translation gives CASSLGVQLQGSTF.

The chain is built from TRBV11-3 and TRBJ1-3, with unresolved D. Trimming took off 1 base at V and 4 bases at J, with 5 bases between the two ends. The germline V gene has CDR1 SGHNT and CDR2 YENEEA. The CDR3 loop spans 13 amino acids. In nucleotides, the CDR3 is TGTGCCAGCAGCTTAGTCGCGGGAAACACCATATATTTT. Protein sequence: CASSLVAGNTIYF.